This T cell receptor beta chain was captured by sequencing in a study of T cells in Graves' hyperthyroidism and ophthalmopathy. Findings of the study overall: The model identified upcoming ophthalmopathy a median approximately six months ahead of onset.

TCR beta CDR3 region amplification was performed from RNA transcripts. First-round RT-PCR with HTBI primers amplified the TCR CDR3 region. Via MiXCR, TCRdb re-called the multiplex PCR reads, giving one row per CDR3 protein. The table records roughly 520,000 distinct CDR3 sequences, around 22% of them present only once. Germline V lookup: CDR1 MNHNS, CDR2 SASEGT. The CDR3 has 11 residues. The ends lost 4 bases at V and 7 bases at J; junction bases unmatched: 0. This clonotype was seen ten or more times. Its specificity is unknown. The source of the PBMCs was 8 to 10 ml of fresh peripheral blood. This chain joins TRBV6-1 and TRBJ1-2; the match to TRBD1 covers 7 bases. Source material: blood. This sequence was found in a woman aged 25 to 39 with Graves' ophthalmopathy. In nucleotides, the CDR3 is TGTGCCAGCAGTGGACAGGGTGGCTACACCTTC. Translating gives CASSGQGGYTF.